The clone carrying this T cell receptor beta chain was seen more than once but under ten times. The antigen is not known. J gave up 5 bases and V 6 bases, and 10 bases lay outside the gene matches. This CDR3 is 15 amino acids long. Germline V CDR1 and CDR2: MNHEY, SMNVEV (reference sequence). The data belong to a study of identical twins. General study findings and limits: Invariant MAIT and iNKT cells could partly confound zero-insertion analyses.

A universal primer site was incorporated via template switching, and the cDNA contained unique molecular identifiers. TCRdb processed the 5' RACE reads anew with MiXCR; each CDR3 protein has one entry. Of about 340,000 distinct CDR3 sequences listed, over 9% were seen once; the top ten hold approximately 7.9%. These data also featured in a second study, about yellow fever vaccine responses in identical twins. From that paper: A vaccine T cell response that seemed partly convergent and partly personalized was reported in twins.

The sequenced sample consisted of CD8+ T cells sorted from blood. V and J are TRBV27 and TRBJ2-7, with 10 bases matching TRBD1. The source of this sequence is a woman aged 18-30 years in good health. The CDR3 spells CASSSRDRGGNEQYF. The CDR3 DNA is TGTGCCAGCAGCTCCAGGGACAGGGGAGGAAACGAGCAGTACTTC.